What follows are 17 T cell receptor beta chains derived from one specimen sequenced in a study of graft-versus-host responses after intestinal transplantation. Antigen specificity for these receptors is unknown. The assay was immunoSEQ multiplex PCR, and TCRdb's table has in-frame clones only and misses some. Here the sample spans around 96,000 clones, about 90% being singletons. Source: unstimulated CD4+ T cells sorted from spleen or lymph node cells, taken before intestinal transplant. All receptors derive from a human donor who received an intestinal transplant.

This chain joins TRBV5-1 and TRBJ1-2; TRBD1 is a possible D gene (6 bases). Germline V gene data show CDR1 as SGHRS and CDR2 as YFSETQ. V lost 6 bases and J 1 base, leaving 13 bases between the germline ends. This CDR3 comprises 14 residues. The CDR3 coding sequence is TGCGCCAGCACGCCCGAGGGGGTTAACTATGGCTACACCTTC. Residues: CASTPEGVNYGYTF.

The V gene is TRBV7-2, the J gene TRBJ1-5, with unresolved D. Trimming removed 5 bases at V and 1 base at J, with 9 bases between. CDR3 length: 14 amino acids. The germline CDR1 and CDR2 sequences are SGHTA and FQGNSA. CDR3 sequence reads: CASSQAGSNQPQHF. The CDR3 DNA reads TGTGCCAGCAGCCAAGCGGGCAGCAATCAGCCCCAGCATTTT.

The chain has TRBV7-9 and TRBJ2-3, with a weak D call TRBD2 (6 bases). Trimming stripped 5 bases from V and 1 base from J, with 10 bases between. Germline CDR1 and CDR2: SEHNR and FQNEAQ (reference sequence). The CDR3 totals 14 residues. The CDR3 region has the DNA TGTGCCAGCAGCCCCCCGGGGGGCACAGATACGCAGTATTTT. Translated: CASSPPGGTDTQYF. Looking up the rest from reference TRBV7-9 and TRBJ2-3 gives the full variable domain: DTGVSQNPRHKITKRGQNVTFRCDPISEHNRLYWYRQTLGQGPEFLTYFQNEAQLEKSRLLSDRFSAERPKGSFSTLEIQRTEQGDSAMYLCASSPPGGTDTQYFGPGTRLTVL.

The chain joins TRBV6-1 to TRBJ2-1; the D gene is possibly TRBD2 (6 bases). This CDR3 spans 13 amino acids. Germline V gene data show CDR1 as MNHNS and CDR2 as SASEGT. Deletions cut 7 bases from V and 5 bases from J, with 12 bases between. The CDR3 nucleotides read TGTGCCAGCATTTCGGGACTCCACAATGAGCAGTTCTTC. Its translation: CASISGLHNEQFF.

The rearrangement links TRBV5-1 to TRBJ1-6; 7 nucleotides agree with TRBD1. J was trimmed by 7 bases and V by 2 bases; bases with no gene match: 3. This CDR3 comprises 14 residues. Germline values: CDR1 SGHRS, CDR2 YFSETQ. This chain's CDR3 is CASSFQTGNSPLHF. DNA of the CDR3: TGCGCCAGCAGCTTCCAGACAGGGAATTCACCCCTCCACTTT.

The V and J genes are TRBV27 and TRBJ2-2, with 8 bases matching TRBD1. This CDR3 has 17 residues. Germline V gives CDR1 MNHEY, CDR2 SMNVEV (reference sequence). The V segment lost 0 bases and the J segment 1 base; nucleotides outside the gene matches: 4. Here the CDR3 DNA reads TGTGCCAGCAGTTTATCTGGGACAGGACTGAACACCGGGGAGCTGTTTTTT. This codes for CASSLSGTGLNTGELFF.

This clone was seen a few times. The V call is TRBV2, the J call TRBJ1-3; 7 nucleotides align to TRBD1. Per germline, CDR1 SNHLY and CDR2 FYNNEI. With V trimmed by 5 bases and J by 3 bases, 4 bases remained unmatched. CDR3 length: 14 amino acids. CDR3 sequence reads: CASSLDRVGNTIYF. In DNA, the CDR3 is TGTGCCAGCAGTCTCGACAGGGTTGGAAACACCATATATTTT.

This sequence joins TRBV5-1 and TRBJ1-5, with D possibly being TRBD1 (6 bases). In germline, CDR1 is SGHRS, CDR2 YFSETQ. The CDR3 sequence is 15 residues long. The V gene lost 4 bases and the J gene lost 3 bases, with 14 bases spanning the gap. CDR3 region: CASSRETGVNQPQHF. The CDR3 region has the DNA TGCGCCAGCAGCCGTGAGACAGGAGTCAATCAGCCCCAGCATTTT.

The genes are TRBV5-4 and TRBJ1-5, with D maybe TRBD1 (5 bases). The germline V and J ends were trimmed by 0 bases and 7 bases, with 11 bases remaining between them. Germline assignment: CDR1 SGHNT and CDR2 YYREEE (reference sequence). The CDR3 totals 14 residues. The CDR3 region is CASSLGPRVQPQHF. DNA of the CDR3: TGTGCCAGCAGCTTGGGACCCAGGGTACAGCCCCAGCATTTT.

Notes on this clone: The same CDR3 is also encoded by other DNA sequences in this sample. This rearrangement joins TRBV5-1 to TRBJ2-1; no reliable D call. Trimming took 0 bases from V and 5 from J, leaving 9 bases between them. This CDR3 has 14 amino acids. Germline loops: CDR1 SGHRS, CDR2 YFSETQ. The CDR3 coding sequence is TGCGCCAGCAGCTTGGTGGCAGGAAACAATGAGCAGTTCTTC. It is translated as CASSLVAGNNEQFF. The variable domain in full, with the rest retrieved from reference TRBV5-1 and TRBJ2-1, is KAGVTQTPRYLIKTRGQQVTLSCSPISGHRSVSWYQQTPGQGLQFLFEYFSETQRNKGNFPGRFSGRQFSNSRSEMNVSTLELGDSALYLCASSLVAGNNEQFFGPGTRLTVL.

The rearrangement joins TRBV5-1 to TRBJ2-3, with TRBD2 identical over 7 bases. Germline CDR1 is SGHRS and CDR2 is YFSETQ. The V gene end was trimmed by 4 bases and the J gene end by 0 bases; junction bases not matched to a gene: 5. This CDR3 comprises 15 residues. This CDR3 reads CASSIERGSTDTQYF. CDR3 DNA sequence: TGCGCCAGCAGCATAGAGCGGGGTAGCACAGATACGCAGTATTTT.

J is TRBJ2-5 and V is TRBV29-1, with TRBD1 matching 7 bases. This CDR3 comprises 11 residues. The germline gives CDR1 SQVTM, CDR2 ANQGSEA. V was clipped by 7 bases and J by 3 bases; unmatched bases: 2. CDR3 region: CSAGQEETQYF. The CDR3 DNA follows: TGCAGCGCAGGACAGGAAGAGACCCAGTACTTC.

The table lists this clone with a count of one. The chain combines TRBV5-1 with TRBJ2-3; TRBD2 aligns across 9 bases. The junction had 4 bases not matched to a gene; V was cut back by 5 bases and J by 3 bases. There are 14 residues in the CDR3. Per germline, CDR1 SGHRS and CDR2 YFSETQ. The CDR3 is CASRGLAGTDTQYF. The CDR3 DNA sequence: TGCGCCAGCAGGGGACTAGCCGGGACAGATACGCAGTATTTT.

This chain joins TRBV11-3 and TRBJ2-1; TRBD1 aligns across 8 bases. The CDR3 covers 15 residues. V was pared by 5 bases and J by 2 bases, with 5 bases of the junction left unmatched. Germline lookup yields CDR1 SGHNT and CDR2 YENEEA. CDR3 region: CASSPGQGTYNEQFF. The DNA of the CDR3 is TGTGCCAGCAGCCCAGGACAGGGAACCTACAATGAGCAGTTCTTC.

The rearrangement uses TRBV4-3 and TRBJ2-1; TRBD1 might be the D (6 bases). CDR1 and CDR2 (germline): LGHNA, YSLEER. With 1 base removed from V and 9 bases from J, the gap between germline ends came to 13 bases. This CDR3 is built from 14 residues. The CDR3 region is CASSQGSLGGEQFF. CDR3 coding DNA: TGCGCCAGCAGCCAAGGCTCCCTAGGGGGTGAGCAGTTCTTC.

V is TRBV4-1 and J is TRBJ2-7, with 9 bases fitting TRBD2. Trimming cost V 2 bases and J 4 bases; bases outside gene matches: 9. Germline CDR1 is MGHRA and CDR2 is YSYEKL. This CDR3 region has 16 residues. The CDR3 DNA reads TGCGCCAGCAGCCAAAGTCTGGCGGGAGGGCGGTACGAGCAGTACTTC. Residues: CASSQSLAGGRYEQYF.

This clone was recorded only once. This chain links TRBV6-5 with TRBJ2-1, with 7 bases identical to TRBD1. V gave up 5 bases and J gave up 0 bases; unmatched junction bases: 4. Germline V gene data show CDR1 as MNHEY and CDR2 as SVGAGI. The CDR3 length is 15 residues. The CDR3 loop is CASSTDRSSYNEQFF. The DNA of the CDR3 is TGTGCCAGCAGTACGGACAGGAGCTCCTACAATGAGCAGTTCTTC.